Each of the 19 T cell receptor beta chains below was sequenced from the same sample in a study of T-cell memory formation after mild COVID-19. TCRdb used MiXCR to reprocess the 5' RACE reads, holding one entry per CDR3 protein. This sample has about 150,000 distinct CDR3 sequences, with more than 12% found just once. The sequenced sample was PBMCs or a T cell subset sorted from them (not recorded which). The receptors here all came from an adult woman who had mild COVID-19 (a few samples of this study predate the infection). Cell type and time point are not known.

The chain carries TRBV20-1 and TRBJ2-3, with a tentative D call TRBD2 (7 bases). CDR1 is DFQATT, CDR2 SNEGSKA, per germline (reference sequence). V was cut by 6 bases and J by 1 base, with 20 bases left in between. The CDR3 sequence is 16 residues long. The CDR3 reads CSAPPGGGRRTDTQYF. The CDR3 DNA sequence: TGCAGTGCCCCCCCGGGCGGGGGCAGACGCACAGATACGCAGTATTTT.

This clonotype was seen a few times. The gene calls are TRBV25-1 and TRBJ2-2, with D perhaps matching TRBD1 or TRBD2 (6 bases each). V dropped 7 bases and J dropped 2 bases, with 8 bases sitting between them. The CDR3 sequence is 13 residues long. Germline loops: CDR1 MGHDK, CDR2 SYGVNS. CDR3 loop: CASKGGNTGELFF. The CDR3 DNA sequence: TGTGCCAGCAAGGGGGGTAACACCGGGGAGCTGTTTTTT.

The chain carries TRBV20-1 and TRBJ1-1; D is uncertain. The germline V gene has CDR1 DFQATT and CDR2 SNEGSKA (reference sequence). V lost 1 base, J lost 1 base, and 25 bases lay in between. The CDR3 loop spans 19 amino acids. CDR3 amino acids: CSARARFPGGVAENTEAFF. In DNA, the CDR3 is TGCAGTGCTAGAGCCCGTTTCCCTGGCGGGGTCGCAGAGAACACTGAAGCTTTCTTT.

V and J are TRBV11-2 and TRBJ1-2; possibly TRBD1 for D (5 bases). CDR3 size: 15 residues. CDR1 SGHAT and CDR2 FQNNGV come from the germline V gene. Trimming cost V 5 bases and J 3 bases, with 16 bases left between them. CDR3 DNA: TGTGCCAGCAGCACCTACGGGACGGATTACTATGGCTACACCTTC. Encoded protein: CASSTYGTDYYGYTF.

The chain joins TRBV29-1 to TRBJ2-7; D is ambiguous. The germline V gene has CDR1 SQVTM and CDR2 ANQGSEA. Trimming removed 7 bases from V and 2 bases from J, with 12 bases in between. There are 12 residues in the CDR3. The CDR3 here is CSAGETAYEQYF. The CDR3 coding sequence is TGCAGCGCTGGCGAAACCGCCTACGAGCAGTACTTC.

This chain connects TRBV5-1 to TRBJ2-1, with D perhaps matching TRBD1 or TRBD2 (5 bases each). The CDR3 length is 16 residues. The germline gives CDR1 SGHRS, CDR2 YFSETQ. With 1 base removed from V and 10 bases from J, the gap between germline ends came to 21 bases. The CDR3 is CASSLLGGAASGEQFF. DNA of the CDR3: TGCGCCAGCAGCTTGCTTGGGGGAGCGGCGTCTGGGGAGCAGTTCTTC.

The chain links TRBV5-1 to TRBJ2-1; D remains unclear. The CDR3 covers 15 residues. CDR1 and CDR2 (germline): SGHRS, YFSETQ. V was pared by 1 base and J by 9 bases, with 17 bases between. CDR3 protein: CASSLLTPVSAEQFF. The CDR3 nucleotides are TGCGCCAGCAGCTTGCTCACGCCCGTCAGTGCTGAGCAGTTCTTC.

This clonotype was counted between two and nine times. The rearrangement uses TRBV7-9 and TRBJ2-1, with a possible D match to TRBD2 (6 bases). The CDR3 spans 16 residues. From germline, CDR1 is SEHNR and CDR2 FQNEAQ (reference sequence). V was trimmed by 1 base and J by 4 bases, leaving 14 bases between them. CDR3 residues: CASSLGGGGAYNEQFF. The CDR3, as DNA: TGTGCCAGCAGCTTAGGGGGTGGAGGGGCTTACAATGAGCAGTTCTTC. The entire variable domain, with the rest obtained from reference TRBV7-9 and TRBJ2-1, is as follows: DTGVSQNPRHKITKRGQNVTFRCDPISEHNRLYWYRQTLGQGPEFLTYFQNEAQLEKSRLLSDRFSAERPKGSFSTLEIQRTEQGDSAMYLCASSLGGGGAYNEQFFGPGTRLTVL.

The chain couples TRBV29-1 to TRBJ1-5; D unclear. V was trimmed by 3 bases and J by 5 bases, leaving 14 bases between them. This CDR3 spans 14 amino acids. Germline-derived CDR1 and CDR2 are SQVTM and ANQGSEA. In DNA form, the CDR3 reads TGCAGCGTTGAGCTCGCAGTCAGAGATCAGCCCCAGCATTTT. This codes for CSVELAVRDQPQHF.

This clonotype was counted only a few times. The rearrangement joins TRBV11-2 to TRBJ2-3; D perhaps matches TRBD1 (6 bases). CDR3 length equals 14 residues. CDR1 and CDR2 (germline): SGHAT, FQNNGV. The V end was cut by 4 bases, the J end by 4 bases, with 12 bases between. The CDR3 bases are TGTGCCAGCAGCTCACAGGGTAGCCCAGATACGCAGTATTTT. Its translation: CASSSQGSPDTQYF.

This clonotype was picked up a small number of times. The CDR3 region is CAISVGRGKDEQYF. CDR3 DNA: TGTGCCATCAGTGTTGGGCGGGGGAAGGACGAGCAGTACTTC. The chain carries TRBV10-3 and TRBJ2-7; 7 bases line up with TRBD2. This CDR3 spans 14 amino acids. From germline, CDR1 is ENHRY and CDR2 SYGVKD. With V trimmed by 4 bases and J by 5 bases, 8 bases remained unmatched.

This chain links TRBV20-1 with TRBJ2-5; TRBD2 agrees at 15 bases. CDR1 and CDR2 (germline): DFQATT, SNEGSKA (reference sequence). V was clipped by 6 bases and J by 7 bases; unmatched bases: 6. CDR3 size: 14 residues. CDR3 DNA sequence: TGCAGTGCGGGGACTAGCGGGGGGTTGGTGACCCAGTACTTC. It encodes CSAGTSGGLVTQYF.

Only a few counts were recorded for this clonotype. This rearrangement joins TRBV7-2 to TRBJ2-7, with a weak D call TRBD1 (5 bases). The V gene's germline CDR1 is SGHTA and CDR2 FQGNSA. Trimming took 2 bases from V and 4 from J, leaving 9 bases between them. The CDR3 has 13 residues. The CDR3 DNA follows: TGTGCCAGCAGCTTAACAGGAGAGTACGAGCAGTACTTC. It codes for CASSLTGEYEQYF.

The chain joins TRBV3-1 to TRBJ2-3; a weak D match, TRBD2 (6 bases). The germline V and J ends were trimmed by 3 bases and 0 bases, with 10 bases remaining between them. This CDR3 region has 15 residues. Germline lookup yields CDR1 LGHDT and CDR2 YNNKEL (reference sequence). CDR3 protein: CASSHVAASTDTQYF. CDR3 sequence (DNA): TGTGCCAGCAGCCATGTAGCGGCTAGCACAGATACGCAGTATTTT.

This clonotype was seen more than once but under ten times. J is TRBJ1-6 and V is TRBV2; D is unresolved. The CDR3 runs to 15 residues. CDR1 and CDR2 (germline): SNHLY, FYNNEI. The V end was cut by 6 bases, the J end by 9 bases, with 18 bases between. The CDR3 DNA reads as TGTGCCAGCAGACTAGTAGTGGGGATGAGTTCACCCCTCCACTTT. Its translation is CASRLVVGMSSPLHF.

The J gene is TRBJ2-1, the V gene TRBV7-2; the match to TRBD1 covers 10 bases. Germline lookup yields CDR1 SGHTA and CDR2 FQGNSA. The ends lost 4 bases at V and 5 bases at J; junction bases unmatched: 8. CDR3 length equals 16 residues. Written as DNA, the CDR3 is TGTGCCAGCAGCTCCCCCCGGGACAGGGGAGACAATGAGCAGTTCTTC. This gives the protein CASSSPRDRGDNEQFF.

In its sample, this clonotype was seen many times. The chain carries TRBV7-8 and TRBJ2-1; D might be TRBD2 (5 bases). Germline V gene lookup returns CDR1 SGHVS and CDR2 FQNEAQ. V was shortened by 1 base and J by 8 bases, with 15 bases between the two germline ends. The CDR3 consists of 15 residues. This CDR3 is CASSLERGVSHEQFF. The DNA of the CDR3 is TGTGCCAGCAGCTTAGAACGGGGAGTCTCCCATGAGCAGTTCTTC.

The V and J genes are TRBV5-5 and TRBJ2-3; D unclear. Trimming left V 0 bases short and J 3 bases short, with 5 bases between. Germline CDR1 reads SGHKS; CDR2 reads YYEKEE (reference sequence). The CDR3 runs to 13 residues. CDR3 amino acids: CASSLEWTDTQYF. The CDR3 DNA sequence: TGTGCCAGCAGCTTGGAATGGACAGATACGCAGTATTTT.

The table lists this clonotype with a few counts. The rearrangement joins TRBV21-1 to TRBJ2-7. TRBV21-1 is an annotated pseudogene. The CDR3 extends over 17 amino acids. In nucleotides, the CDR3 is TGTGCCAGCAGCAAAGCACGTCCGTTTCTAAGGGCCTACGAGCAGTACTTC. Translated, it gives CASSKARPFLRAYEQYF.